Sequencing of this T cell receptor (beta chain) was carried out in a study of CD8 T cells in Susac syndrome. V shed 9 bases, J shed 5 bases, and the junction held 9 bases outside the gene matches. The CDR3 has 15 amino acids. Germline assignment: CDR1 KGHDR and CDR2 SFDVKD. When the RNA was reverse transcribed, random hexamers were used with an input of roughly 0.45 to 1 ug. TCR beta CDR3 was amplified by immunoSEQ covering 54 Vbeta and 13 Jbeta. MiXCR, run by TCRdb on the immunoSEQ multiplex PCR reads, gives a single entry per CDR3 protein. The data show about 64,000 distinct CDR3 sequences, approximately 94% seen once. From blood CD8+ and CD4+ T cells, the TCR beta chain was sequenced. The multiple sclerosis controls were treatment-naive patients with relapsing-remitting disease that was stable or active. TEMRA cells were FACS-enriched and CD8+ and CD4+ T cells negatively isolated.

J is TRBJ2-3 and V is TRBV24-1; TRBD2 matches at 11 bases. The clonotype comes from a human donor with multiple sclerosis. Material: CD8+ T cells from PBMCs. CDR3 in DNA: TGTGCCACCCGACCGGGACTAGCGGATGTAGATACGCAGTATTTT. This translates into CATRPGLADVDTQYF.